Described below is a single TCR beta chain sequence and its context. It lacks a known antigen. The sample holds no much larger clone one base away, and base qualities are not on file. These data belong to a study of blood T cell repertoires in COVID-19 (dated by TCRdb to about 2020). About the study as a whole: Recovered participants in ImmuneRACE Cohort 3 were defined by two consecutive negative NP/OP PCR tests, clearance by a healthcare professional, or resolution of symptoms. The prospective study material was composed of cDNA or gDNA derived from T cells, B-cell-depleted T cells, or PBMCs. A de-identified subject ID, COVID-19 status, age in years and sex were almost always included in the sample metadata. The samples were drawn from two sources: the first 160 participants of the ongoing ImmuneRACE study, and 1,000 to 1,500 subjects contributed by 6 global collaborators. The repertoires were released in a freely available public database intended as a resource for research on the immune response to SARS-CoV-2. Samples covering the acute and convalescent phases of COVID-19 were provided by collaborators in the United States, Italy and Spain. Subjects who had been exposed to COVID-19, were actively infected with it, or had recovered from it provided the deeply sampled blood TCRbeta repertoires that made up the dataset. Where available, HLA class I and class II types were obtained from metadata supplied by the sample provider rather than from assay-based typing. The full study reports these points: The quantity of clinical and demographic metadata differed by source and by participant and was supplied without curation.

Enrolling through a virtual design, the prospective study's participants ranged in age from roughly 18 to 89 years and lived across about two dozen United States geographic areas. Cohort assignment in the prospective study relied on participant-reported clinical history from a screening survey and a study questionnaire. In the prospective study, whole blood, serum and a nasopharyngeal or oropharyngeal swab were collected from each participant by mobile phlebotomists. Additional blood draws and questionnaires over an approximately 2-month period could optionally be provided by prospective study participants. Prospective study blood samples were shipped either frozen or at room temperature before DNA extraction. Cut back by 0 bases and 3 bases, the V and J ends lie 9 bases apart. The CDR3 starts with the cysteine, ends with the phenylalanine, and has 15 residues. Only the CDR3 DNA stays, 45 bases, in frame from base 1. Sequences SGHDN (CDR1) and FVKESK (CDR2) are obtained from the germline V gene.

TCRbeta CDR3 regions were amplified from genomic DNA by means of the immunoSEQ Assay, a bias-controlled multiplex PCR. The paper's data handling went like this. Nucleated cell counts per sample were estimated from amplification of reference gene primers within the assay. To quantify the absolute abundance of each unique TCRbeta CDR3 rearrangement, sequence reads were collapsed and filtered. For each sample, productive Simpson clonality was calculated as the square root of Simpson's diversity index across productive rearrangements. Not all clones reach the TCRdb copy of this immuneACCESS table, which keeps in-frame sequences only. Checked studies attribute under half of the gap to unresolved V genes and leave the rest unexplained. V, J and clone size reflect that table, while D and trimming were determined from the DNA. The sample has fewer than 250,000 clones on record, about nine tenths of them singletons. The leading ten clones occupy about 7% of the sample.

The sample taken for sequencing was PBMCs or T cells enriched from blood (not recorded which). The sequence came from a man between 25 and 39 years old in a cohort exposed to, infected with or recovered from COVID-19 (not recorded which). The rearrangement combines TRBV14 with TRBJ2-1, with a tentative D gene TRBD2 over 5 matching bases. The CDR3 protein: CASSQDVAHYNEQFF. The nucleotides are TGTGCCAGCAGCCAAGATGTAGCGCACTACAATGAGCAGTTCTTC.